This is a list of T cell receptor beta chains from one sample in a study of OX40 agonist ivuxolimab in advanced cancers. Data came from immunoSEQ multiplex PCR; TCRdb stores just in-frame clones and leaves some out. This table holds fewer than 65,000 clones, around 83% found once. The specimen comprised CD4+ or CD8+ T cells sorted from blood, sampled in a trial of the OX40 agonist ivuxolimab. The origin of the receptors is an adult with an advanced solid tumor such as melanoma, head and neck, liver or kidney cancer. CDR3s include the opening cysteine and the closing phenylalanine or tryptophan.

v_gene: TRBV10-1
j_gene: TRBJ2-2
len: 16
CDR3aa: CASSERGVRFAGELFF

v_gene: TRBV19
j_gene: TRBJ1-4
len: 11
CDR3aa: CASTQGLKLFF

v_gene: TRBV6-6
j_gene: TRBJ2-5
len: 14
CDR3aa: CASSARALKETQYF

v_gene: TRBV10-1
j_gene: TRBJ1-2
len: 13
CDR3aa: CASSLNPNYGYTF

v_gene: TRBV19
j_gene: TRBJ1-2
len: 13
CDR3aa: CASSIDRAYGYTF

v_gene: TRBV2
j_gene: TRBJ2-7
len: 12
CDR3aa: CASMGPGYEQYF

v_gene: TRBV27
j_gene: TRBJ2-5
len: 13
CDR3aa: CASSLSPGLSGYF

v_gene: TRBV19
j_gene: TRBJ2-7
len: 14
CDR3aa: CASSIDGGTYEQYF

v_gene: TRBV18
j_gene: TRBJ2-4
len: 15
CDR3aa: CASSPSGTGANIQYF

v_gene: TRBV15
j_gene: TRBJ2-1
len: 13
CDR3aa: CATSRDKTPPQFF

v_gene: TRBV5-8
j_gene: TRBJ1-5
len: 13
CDR3aa: CASSLVKGMPQHF

v_gene: TRBV25-1
j_gene: TRBJ1-2
len: 17
CDR3aa: CASSESSQYGQGEGYTF

v_gene: TRBV6-5
j_gene: TRBJ1-1
len: 14
CDR3aa: CASSYDGSNTEAFF

v_gene: TRBV30
j_gene: TRBJ1-1
len: 13
CDR3aa: CAWSARLGTEAFF

v_gene: TRBV18
j_gene: TRBJ1-1
len: 16
CDR3aa: CASSPRGTAEDTEAFF

v_gene: TRBV7-9
j_gene: TRBJ2-1
len: 14
CDR3aa: CASSYNRGLNEQFF

v_gene: TRBV7-8
j_gene: TRBJ2-2
len: 17
CDR3aa: CASSRRLAGGNTGELFF

v_gene: TRBV14
j_gene: TRBJ2-7
len: 13
CDR3aa: CASSNSGAYEQYF

v_gene: TRBV20-1
j_gene: TRBJ2-7
len: 11
CDR3aa: CSARAGYEQYF

v_gene: TRBV27
j_gene: TRBJ1-5
len: 13
CDR3aa: CASSLANNQPQHF

v_gene: TRBV6-5
j_gene: TRBJ2-5
len: 13
CDR3aa: CASSGQLQETQYF

v_gene: TRBV9
j_gene: TRBJ1-1
len: 15
CDR3aa: CASSEIAGMNTEAFF